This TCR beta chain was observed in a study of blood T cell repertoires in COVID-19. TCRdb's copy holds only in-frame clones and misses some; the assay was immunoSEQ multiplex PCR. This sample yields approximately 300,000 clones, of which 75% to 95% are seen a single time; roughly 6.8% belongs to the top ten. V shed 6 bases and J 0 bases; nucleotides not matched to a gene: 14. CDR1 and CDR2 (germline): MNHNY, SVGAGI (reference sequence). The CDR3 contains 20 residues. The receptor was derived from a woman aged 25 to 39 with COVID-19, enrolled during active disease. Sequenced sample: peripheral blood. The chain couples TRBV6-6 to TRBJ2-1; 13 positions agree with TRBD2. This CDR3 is CASSSPGTSGIRSSYNEQFF. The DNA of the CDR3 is TGTGCCAGCAGCTCCCCCGGGACTAGCGGGATACGAAGCTCCTACAATGAGCAGTTCTTC.